Shown below are 9 T cell receptor beta chains from a single sample sequenced in a study of T cell responses to AZD1222 COVID-19 vaccine (TCRdb year 2021). Libraries were constructed by the immunoSEQ multiplex PCR assay. TCRdb retrieved this table from immuneACCESS and kept in-frame rearrangements only. Not all clones are present; in checked studies, unresolved V genes account for under half, and no reason is known for the remainder. Within this sample are roughly 150,000 clones, with about 90% of them counted one time only. Together, the top ten hold around 1.6% of the sample. Per the publication, the time point label means: about 28 days (+/-7) after the second vaccine dose. The sequenced sample was peripheral blood, obtained 28 days after the second AZD1222 dose. Source of these receptors: an adult who received the AZD1222 COVID-19 vaccine.

The V call is TRBV30, the J call TRBJ2-2; weak D call: TRBD1 (6 bases). Germline CDR1 and CDR2: GTSNPN and SVGIG (reference sequence). The germline V and J ends were trimmed by 4 bases and 5 bases, with 23 bases remaining between them. The CDR3 totals 17 residues. Here the CDR3 reads CAWIPLESRGWTGELFF. The CDR3 DNA is TGTGCCTGGATCCCACTTGAGAGCAGGGGATGGACCGGGGAGCTGTTTTTT.

The J gene is TRBJ1-2, the V gene TRBV10-3; a possible D gene is TRBD1 (5 bases). Germline assignment: CDR1 ENHRY and CDR2 SYGVKD. Between the trimmed V and J ends, which lost 8 bases and 4 bases, there was a span of 17 bases. CDR3 length: 14 amino acids. CDR3 region: CAIRIDSPSYGYTF. In DNA form, the CDR3 reads TGTGCCATCCGAATAGACAGTCCCTCCTATGGCTACACCTTC.

This sequence joins TRBV6-5 and TRBJ2-1, with 10 bases aligning to TRBD1. Germline V CDR1 and CDR2: MNHEY, SVGAGI. The length of the CDR3 is 13 residues. J lost 8 bases, V lost 6 bases, and 4 bases had no gene match. DNA of the CDR3: TGTGCCAGCAGGCGGGGACAGGGGTATGAGCAGTTCTTC. Translating gives CASRRGQGYEQFF.

The chain combines TRBV10-3 with TRBJ1-6; perhaps TRBD1 as D (5 bases). This CDR3 region has 16 residues. Trimming stripped 4 bases from V and 6 bases from J, with 16 bases between. Germline loops: CDR1 ENHRY, CDR2 SYGVKD. The chain's CDR3 is CAISAGGVRGNSPLHF. The CDR3 DNA reads as TGTGCCATCAGTGCCGGGGGGGTGAGGGGTAATTCACCCCTCCACTTT.

J is TRBJ2-1 and V is TRBV6-2 or TRBV6-3; D is undetermined. CDR1 is MNHEY, CDR2 SVGEGT, per germline. The CDR3 spans 17 residues. V lost 0 bases and J lost 12, with 24 bases in between. The CDR3 is CASSYSYPPDPSSGQFF. The CDR3 bases are TGTGCCAGCAGTTACTCGTACCCCCCGGACCCTTCGTCAGGGCAGTTCTTC.

This clone came up once. V gene TRBV10-1 combines with J gene TRBJ2-1; maybe TRBD1 (6 bases). Deletions cut 3 bases from V and 1 base from J, with 16 bases between. Germline V lookup: CDR1 WNHNN, CDR2 SYGVQD (reference sequence). This CDR3 region has 17 residues. CDR3 protein: CASSDFMLQGSYNEQFF. The CDR3, as DNA: TGCGCCAGCAGTGATTTCATGTTACAGGGTTCCTACAATGAGCAGTTCTTC.

The chain links TRBV28 to TRBJ2-3; possibly TRBD2 for D (5 bases). Germline CDR1 and CDR2: MDHEN and SYDVKM. The CDR3 has 15 residues. With 5 bases removed from V and 4 bases from J, the gap between germline ends came to 16 bases. In DNA form, the CDR3 reads TGTGCCAGCAGTCCGGGCCTAGCCTTGGCAGATACGCAGTATTTT. Encoded protein: CASSPGLALADTQYF.

A note on this clone: This sample includes further DNA sequences coding for the same CDR3. The rearrangement uses TRBV2 and TRBJ1-1, with a possible D match to TRBD1 (6 bases). This CDR3 contains 14 residues. V lost 1 base and J lost 5, with 11 bases in between. Germline-derived CDR1 and CDR2 are SNHLY and FYNNEI. The CDR3 is CASSEGGRGTEAFF. DNA of the CDR3: TGTGCCAGCAGTGAAGGGGGGCGCGGGACTGAAGCTTTCTTT.

The chain uses TRBV4-1 and TRBJ2-5; 7 nucleotides match TRBD2. This CDR3 spans 16 amino acids. Trimming cost V 3 bases and J 2 bases; bases outside gene matches: 9. Germline V lookup: CDR1 MGHRA, CDR2 YSYEKL. The CDR3 loop is CASSQTGGGLQETQYF. CDR3 nucleotides: TGCGCCAGCAGCCAGACGGGCGGGGGACTACAAGAGACCCAGTACTTC.